This TCR beta chain was captured by sequencing in a study of cytomegalovirus exposure and HLA in healthy donors. Comment on this clone: The antigen is undetermined.

In the PCR, 60 Vbeta and 13 Jbeta primers were used. Method: immunoSEQ multiplex PCR; TCRdb's copy keeps in-frame clones and lacks some. The table lists approximately 250,000 clones, around 84% of them singletons. Study-level results: A prior analysis recorded that most TCR beta V segments were productive about 87% or about 30% of the time. An analysis that came later showed most CMV-associated TCR beta chains appearing HLA-restricted. Sequencing likely produced, as an artifact, a cluster of highly shared sequence variants.

The germline CDR1 and CDR2 sequences are SGHNT and YENEEA. The CDR3 runs to 12 residues. The ends were cut back, 3 bases at V and 4 bases at J, with 3 bases in the middle. Input material: PBMCs. The chain links TRBV11-3 to TRBJ2-2; D not certain. The TCR sequence derives from a girl under 10 years old in good health and CMV-seronegative. This chain's CDR3 is CASSFSTGELFF. As DNA, the CDR3 is TGTGCCAGCAGCTTCAGCACCGGGGAGCTGTTTTTT.